The entry that follows covers one TCR beta chain sequence. Its antigen is unknown. There are 13 residues in the CDR3. Germline V gene lookup returns CDR1 PRHDT and CDR2 FYEKMQ (reference sequence). The ends lost 6 bases at V and 9 bases at J; junction bases unmatched: 5. This specimen comes from a study of OX40 agonist ivuxolimab in advanced cancers. Study overall: Hepatocellular carcinoma, melanoma, renal cell or head and neck cancer was diagnosed in the dose-escalation patients. Study-level points and caveats: On average, CD8+ T cells had more expanded clones than CD4+.

Sequencing was performed with immunoSEQ multiplex PCR; in TCRdb, only in-frame clones are kept and a portion is missing. In the table there are roughly 80,000 clones, just over 85% of which are singletons. V is TRBV13 and J is TRBJ1-6, with 7 bases fitting TRBD1. Sequences were derived from CD4+ or CD8+ T cells sorted from blood, sampled in a trial of the OX40 agonist ivuxolimab. This clonotype was obtained from an adult with an advanced solid tumor such as melanoma, head and neck, liver or kidney cancer. CDR3 bases: TGTGCCAGCAGAGGCGGGACAGTTTCACCCCTCCACTTT. Translating gives CASRGGTVSPLHF.